These 8 T cell receptor beta chains came from one sample sequenced in a study of blood T cell repertoires in COVID-19. The table came from immunoSEQ multiplex PCR; TCRdb's copy has only in-frame clones and leaves some out. The sample lists approximately 210,000 clones; 83% were seen once. The sample comprised peripheral blood. The receptors stem from a woman aged 50 to 65 with acute or convalescent COVID-19.

The chain recombines TRBV2 with TRBJ2-1; 7 nucleotides match TRBD2. The CDR3 sequence is 15 residues long. The germline gives CDR1 SNHLY, CDR2 FYNNEI. Unmatched junction bases numbered 8, after V lost 6 bases and J lost 3 bases. CDR3 sequence reads: CASSAQTSVYNEQFF. The CDR3, as DNA: TGTGCCAGCAGCGCTCAAACTAGCGTCTACAATGAGCAGTTCTTC.

The rearrangement links TRBV28 to TRBJ2-1, with 8 bases lining up with TRBD2. V lost 6 bases to trimming and J lost 4 bases; unmatched junction nucleotides: 8. Per the germline V gene, CDR1 is MDHEN and CDR2 is SYDVKM. The CDR3 contains 15 residues. The CDR3 is CASSAPSGRYNEQFF. CDR3 nucleotides: TGTGCCAGCAGCGCCCCCAGCGGGAGATACAATGAGCAGTTCTTC.

This sequence joins TRBV15 and TRBJ1-3; D is unresolved. CDR1 and CDR2 (germline): LNHNV, YYDKDF (reference sequence). The CDR3 is 13 amino acids. V dropped 8 bases and J dropped 8 bases, with 16 bases sitting between them. The CDR3 protein is CATGLLGKDTIYF. In DNA, the CDR3 is TGTGCCACCGGACTACTGGGGAAGGACACCATATATTTT.

The chain employs TRBV11-2 and TRBJ2-5; no firm D call. V lost 4 bases and J lost 3, with 6 bases in between. This CDR3 spans 12 amino acids. The germline CDR1 and CDR2 sequences are SGHAT and FQNNGV. CDR3 loop: CASSWQKETQYF. The CDR3 nucleotides are TGTGCCAGCAGCTGGCAGAAAGAGACCCAGTACTTC.

V gene TRBV7-8 combines with J gene TRBJ1-3; D might be TRBD1 (5 bases). CDR1 and CDR2 (germline): SGHVS, FQNEAQ. V dropped 1 base and J dropped 4 bases, with 5 bases sitting between them. This CDR3 spans 13 amino acids. The CDR3 nucleotides read TGTGCCAGCAGCTTAGAGGGGGGAAACACCATATATTTT. It yields the protein CASSLEGGNTIYF.

The V and J genes are TRBV12-3 or TRBV12-4 and TRBJ2-1; 8 bases match TRBD1. This CDR3 has 13 residues. The junction had 2 bases not matched to a gene; V was cut back by 1 base and J by 9 bases. As DNA, the CDR3 is TGTGCCAGCAGTTTAGAACAGGGGGTTGAGCAGTTCTTC. This encodes CASSLEQGVEQFF.

The J gene is TRBJ2-2, the V gene TRBV27, with unresolved D. The CDR3 sequence is 14 residues long. Germline CDR1 reads MNHEY; CDR2 reads SMNVEV (reference sequence). Trimming left V 8 bases short and J 7 bases short, with 17 bases between. CDR3 bases: TGTGCCAGCGCGAGGCTGGGTGACGGCGGGGAGCTGTTTTTT. Translation: CASARLGDGGELFF.

CDR3 residues: CASSLVSGTGQPQHF. As DNA, the CDR3 is TGCGCCAGCAGCTTGGTATCAGGGACAGGTCAGCCCCAGCATTTT. The chain combines TRBV5-1 with TRBJ1-5; 8 positions agree with TRBD1. CDR3 size: 15 residues. The V gene end was trimmed by 0 bases and the J gene end by 6 bases; junction bases not matched to a gene: 5. Looked up from germline, CDR1 is SGHRS and CDR2 is YFSETQ.